Detailed here is one TCR beta chain. What it binds is unknown. These data are taken from a study of cytomegalovirus exposure and HLA in healthy donors. Study background: Sequencing of some 200 million T cells in an earlier analysis found around 100 million unique TCR beta sequences. Overall study findings and caveats: Analyses of presence/absence relied on an assumption of roughly uniform sequencing depth across donors.

Germline trimming cut 5 bases from V and 6 bases from J; bases unmatched to any gene: 7. This CDR3 is 15 amino acids long. The PCR contained 60 Vbeta and 13 Jbeta primers. Using immunoSEQ multiplex PCR, the repertoire was profiled, and TCRdb retains in-frame clones only, with some absent. This table holds about 190,000 clones, more than 75% found once. This sequence joins TRBV5-7 and TRBJ1-6; 8 bases fit TRBD1. TRBV5-7 is an open reading frame whose function is uncertain. Material for sequencing was PBMCs. This receptor was identified in a woman under 40 in good health and CMV-seropositive. In DNA, the CDR3 is TGTGCCAGCAGACCCGGGACAGGTGGTAATTCACCCCTCCACTTT. Protein: CASRPGTGGNSPLHF.